A single sample gave rise to the 3 T cell receptor beta chains below, sequenced in a study of T cells in Graves' hyperthyroidism and ophthalmopathy (dated by TCRdb to about 2019). Library creation used multiplex PCR. TCRdb shows the sequencer as Illumina HiSeq 2000. Amplification of TCR beta CDR3 regions was carried out from RNA transcripts. The TCR CDR3 was subjected to a first round of RT-PCR using the HTBI primer set and the Qiagen OneStep RT-PCR kit. In-frame beta chains were kept once TCRdb had trimmed the public reads at Q25 with fastp and called clones with MiXCR. Each CDR3 protein gets just one entry, which takes the most common genes and DNA from the rows behind it. The sample has hundreds of thousands of distinct CDR3 sequences on record, 20% to 25% of them singletons. The ten largest clones take up around 28% of the sample. Sequenced input: blood. These receptors originate from a man aged 40-55 years with Graves' hyperthyroidism that later progressed to Graves' ophthalmopathy.

This clonotype appeared many times. The V and J genes are TRBV7-8 and TRBJ2-7, with 12 positions matching TRBD2. Losses at the gene ends were 4 bases for V and 4 bases for J; bases not matched to a gene: 5. CDR3 length equals 15 residues. In germline, CDR1 is SGHVS, CDR2 FQNEAQ. This chain's CDR3 is CASSSPTSGRYEQYF. CDR3 sequence (DNA): TGTGCCAGCAGCTCCCCGACTAGCGGGAGATACGAGCAGTACTTC. The whole variable domain, filled in from reference TRBV7-8 and TRBJ2-7, reads GAGVSQSPRYKVAKRGQDVALRCDPISGHVSLFWYQQALGQGPEFLTYFQNEAQLDKSGLPSDRFFAERPEGSVSTLKIQRTQQEDSAVYLCASSSPTSGRYEQYFGPGTRLTVT.

The chain combines TRBV7-8 with TRBJ2-5; a weak D match, TRBD2 (6 bases). Trimming left V 5 bases short and J 3 bases short, with 16 bases between. The CDR3 has 15 residues. CDR1 and CDR2 from the germline V gene are SGHVS and FQNEAQ. CDR3 bases: TGTGCCAGCAGCCCGACGGATAGCGGAGAAGAGACCCAGTACTTC. Translating it yields CASSPTDSGEETQYF.

This clonotype has a count of ten or more. The chain employs TRBV3-1 and TRBJ2-7, with no clear D. Trimming removed 0 bases at V and 2 bases at J, with 14 bases between. Germline V gives CDR1 LGHDT, CDR2 YNNKEL (reference sequence). This CDR3 region has 16 residues. Here the CDR3 reads CASSQDMATVAYEQYF. The CDR3 DNA reads as TGTGCCAGCAGCCAAGATATGGCTACTGTCGCCTACGAGCAGTACTTC.